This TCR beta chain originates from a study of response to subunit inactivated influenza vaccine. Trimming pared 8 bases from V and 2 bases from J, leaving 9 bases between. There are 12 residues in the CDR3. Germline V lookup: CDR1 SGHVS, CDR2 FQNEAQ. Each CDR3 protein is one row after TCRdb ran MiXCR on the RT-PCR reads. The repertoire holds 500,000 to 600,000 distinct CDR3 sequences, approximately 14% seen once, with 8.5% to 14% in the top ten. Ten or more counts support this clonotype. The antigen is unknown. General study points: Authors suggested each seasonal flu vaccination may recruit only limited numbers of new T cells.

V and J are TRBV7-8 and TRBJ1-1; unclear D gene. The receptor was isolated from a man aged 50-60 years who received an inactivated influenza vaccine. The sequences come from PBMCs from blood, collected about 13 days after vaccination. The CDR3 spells CASGPVNTEAFF. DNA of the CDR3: TGTGCCAGCGGGCCAGTTAACACTGAAGCTTTCTTT. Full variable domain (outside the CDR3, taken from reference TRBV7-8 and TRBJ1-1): GAGVSQSPRYKVAKRGQDVALRCDPISGHVSLFWYQQALGQGPEFLTYFQNEAQLDKSGLPSDRFFAERPEGSVSTLKIQRTQQEDSAVYLCASGPVNTEAFFGQGTRLTVV.